Each of the 26 T cell receptor beta chains below was sequenced from the same sample in a study of Graves' ophthalmopathy and Graves' hyperthyroidism. Amplified material comprised TCR beta CDR3 regions derived from RNA transcripts. After a first-round RT-PCR with HTBI primers, a second-round multiplex PCR was run. In TCRdb, the multiplex PCR reads were re-called with MiXCR into one record per CDR3 protein. Of 350,000 to 450,000 distinct CDR3 sequences detected, around a fifth appear once; the ten largest clones hold under 3.5%. Sequenced input: peripheral blood. These receptors came from a woman in her late teens or twenties with stable Graves' hyperthyroidism.

This clonotype came up many times. The rearrangement joins TRBV5-1 to TRBJ1-2; D is uncertain. Trimming removed 0 bases at V and 5 bases at J, with 11 bases between. This CDR3 comprises 14 residues. Germline V gene sequence: CDR1 SGHRS, CDR2 YFSETQ. Here the CDR3 reads CASSLESPSYGYTF. CDR3 DNA: TGCGCCAGCAGCTTGGAATCCCCAAGTTATGGCTACACCTTC.

This clonotype was counted ten times or more. This rearrangement joins TRBV9 to TRBJ2-2, with a possible D match to TRBD2 (6 bases). This CDR3 has 12 residues. Germline loops: CDR1 SGDLS, CDR2 YYNGEE. V was clipped by 4 bases and J by 7 bases, with 8 bases between them. The CDR3 DNA reads TGTGCCAGCAGCTTTAGCGGCGGGGAGCTGTTTTTT. It specifies CASSFSGGELFF. Variable domain in full (rest from reference TRBV9 and TRBJ2-2): DSGVTQTPKHLITATGQRVTLRCSPRSGDLSVYWYQQSLDQGLQFLIQYYNGEERAKGNILERFSAQQFPDLHSELNLSSLELGDSALYFCASSFSGGELFFGEGSRLTVL.

This clonotype has at least ten counts. This chain joins TRBV3-1 and TRBJ1-6; unclear D gene. V was pared by 4 bases and J by 8 bases, with 9 bases between. The germline gives CDR1 LGHDT, CDR2 YNNKEL (reference sequence). This CDR3 spans 13 amino acids. The DNA of the CDR3 is TGTGCCAGCAGCCTCTACGTGGATTCACCCCTCCACTTT. This encodes CASSLYVDSPLHF.

Ten or more counts support this clonotype. The chain combines TRBV7-2 with TRBJ1-6, with 9 bases fitting TRBD1. V dropped 5 bases and J dropped 7; count of bases not matched to a gene: 6. The CDR3 sequence is 15 residues long. Germline V lookup: CDR1 SGHTA, CDR2 FQGNSA. CDR3 nucleotides: TGTGCCAGCAGCGAGGGACAGGGTGGGAATTCACCCCTCCACTTT. Translating it yields CASSEGQGGNSPLHF.

In regard to this clonotype: This may come from a read error, since a much larger clone is one base off. The V call is TRBV6-2 or TRBV6-3, the J call TRBJ1-1; D possibly corresponds to TRBD1 (5 bases). The CDR3 spans 13 residues. The V end lost 8 bases, the J end lost 1 base, and 11 bases lay between the germline ends. In germline, CDR1 is MNHEY, CDR2 SVGEGT. The CDR3 region is CASYPGRNTEAFF. Here the CDR3 DNA reads TGTGCCAGCTACCCGGGACGGAACACTGAAGCTTTCTTT.

This clonotype was found many times. This rearrangement joins TRBV7-2 to TRBJ1-1; possibly TRBD1 for D (5 bases). The CDR3 loop spans 14 amino acids. Trimming removed 4 bases at V and 1 base at J, with 10 bases between. Germline CDR1 is SGHTA and CDR2 is FQGNSA. The CDR3 DNA follows: TGTGCCAGCAGCTCAGGGTTGACGAACACTGAAGCTTTCTTT. This sequence encodes CASSSGLTNTEAFF.

This clonotype was observed at least ten times. The chain joins TRBV29-1 to TRBJ2-5; 11 nucleotides match TRBD1. V was clipped by 4 bases and J by 4 bases; unmatched bases: 8. The CDR3 runs 15 residues. Germline CDR1 SQVTM, CDR2 ANQGSEA. The CDR3 DNA sequence: TGCAGCGTTGGGGACAGGGGGTATGGTGGAGAGACCCAGTACTTC. This gives the protein CSVGDRGYGGETQYF. The whole variable domain, remainder taken from reference TRBV29-1 and TRBJ2-5, is SAVISQKPSRDICQRGTSLTIQCQVDSQVTMMFWYRQQPGQSLTLIATANQGSEATYESGFVIDKFPISRPNLTFSTLTVSNMSPEDSSIYLCSVGDRGYGGETQYFGPGTRLLVL.

This clonotype was seen ten or more times. V and J are TRBV20-1 and TRBJ1-5, with a possible D match to TRBD1 (5 bases). The germline V gene has CDR1 DFQATT and CDR2 SNEGSKA (reference sequence). The CDR3 loop spans 13 amino acids. V lost 2 bases and J 6 bases, leaving 11 bases between the germline ends. The CDR3 sequence: CSARQGLGQPQHF. CDR3 bases: TGCAGTGCTAGACAGGGTCTCGGTCAGCCCCAGCATTTT.

This clonotype was seen many times. V and J are TRBV7-2 and TRBJ2-5, with D possibly matching TRBD2 (5 bases). Trimming took 6 bases from V and 0 from J, leaving 8 bases between them. CDR1 and CDR2 (germline): SGHTA, FQGNSA. This CDR3 region has 13 residues. This chain's CDR3 is CASRPGNQETQYF. The CDR3 nucleotides are TGTGCCAGCAGACCGGGAAACCAAGAGACCCAGTACTTC.

The V call is TRBV12-3 or TRBV12-4, the J call TRBJ2-2, with D tentatively TRBD2 (6 bases). The CDR3 sequence is 15 residues long. The ends were cut back, 6 bases at V and 7 bases at J, with 18 bases in the middle. The CDR3 DNA is TGTGCCAGCAGATTCGGGGGAGCGACTGGCGGGGAGCTGTTTTTT. Translating gives CASRFGGATGGELFF.

This clonotype was seen at least ten times. The chain links TRBV6-5 to TRBJ1-5; D unresolved. In germline, CDR1 is MNHEY, CDR2 SVGAGI. There are 13 residues in the CDR3. The V end lost 0 bases, the J end lost 5 bases, and 5 bases lay between the germline ends. In nucleotides, the CDR3 is TGTGCCAGCAGTTACTCGAGGTATCAGCCCCAGCATTTT. Residues: CASSYSRYQPQHF.

This chain uses TRBV19 with TRBJ1-1, with 9 positions matching TRBD1. J was trimmed by 5 bases and V by 6 bases; bases with no gene match: 4. The CDR3 extends over 13 amino acids. CDR1 and CDR2 (germline): LNHDA, SQIVND (reference sequence). CDR3 DNA sequence: TGTGCCAGTAGGGACAGGGGAAGAACTGAAGCTTTCTTT. This encodes CASRDRGRTEAFF.

This chain joins TRBV28 and TRBJ1-2; no clear D gene. V lost 6 bases to trimming and J lost 5 bases, with 19 bases between them. CDR1 and CDR2 from the germline V gene are MDHEN and SYDVKM. The CDR3 contains 15 residues. CDR3 in amino acids: CASSPSWLQLYGYTF. Written as DNA, the CDR3 is TGTGCCAGCAGCCCCTCGTGGCTCCAATTGTATGGCTACACCTTC.

This clonotype turned up a few times. One end of the junction fails to match germline, which may point to a read error. This chain connects TRBV18 to TRBJ1-1; 8 nucleotides align to TRBD1. The CDR3 totals 13 residues. Per germline, CDR1 KGHSH and CDR2 LQKENI. The chain's CDR3 is CASSPDRDTEACF. The CDR3 nucleotides are TGTGCCAGCTCACCGGACAGGGACACTGAAGCTTGCTTT.

This clonotype was recorded many times. The chain recombines TRBV15 with TRBJ2-7; 9 positions agree with TRBD2. In germline, CDR1 is LNHNV, CDR2 YYDKDF (reference sequence). CDR3 length: 15 amino acids. Germline trimming cut 4 bases from V and 4 bases from J; bases unmatched to any gene: 8. Here the CDR3 DNA reads TGTGCCACCAGCAACGACCTAGCGGGAAGGTACGAGCAGTACTTC. It codes for CATSNDLAGRYEQYF.

This clonotype was found a few times. The chain links TRBV19 to TRBJ1-5, with D tentatively TRBD1 (6 bases). V gave up 4 bases and J gave up 2 bases, with 15 bases separating them. This CDR3 contains 16 residues. From germline, CDR1 is LNHDA and CDR2 SQIVND (reference sequence). The CDR3 spells CASSTYRAGGNQPQHF. CDR3 nucleotides: TGTGCCAGTAGTACTTACAGGGCGGGAGGCAATCAGCCCCAGCATTTT.

This clonotype was seen at least ten times. V usage is TRBV12-3 or TRBV12-4 and J usage is TRBJ2-7; 10 nucleotides align to TRBD1. The CDR3 contains 15 residues. Germline trimming cut 6 bases from V and 5 bases from J; bases unmatched to any gene: 10. The CDR3 is CASSFLLGTGDEQYF. In nucleotides, the CDR3 is TGTGCCAGCAGCTTCCTGCTGGGGACAGGGGACGAGCAGTACTTC.

This clonotype occurred many times. V usage is TRBV12-3 or TRBV12-4 and J usage is TRBJ2-7, with D unclear. Trimming removed 5 bases at V and 4 bases at J, with 9 bases between. There are 12 residues in the CDR3. CDR3 coding DNA: TGTGCCAGCAGTGGCAGGACGTACGAGCAGTACTTC. Translated: CASSGRTYEQYF.

CDR3 amino acids: CASRHERNTEAFF. The CDR3 nucleotides are TGCGCCAGCAGACACGAAAGGAACACTGAAGCTTTCTTT. V is TRBV5-1 and J is TRBJ1-1; D ambiguous. The CDR3 totals 13 residues. Trimming left V 5 bases short and J 1 base short, with 9 bases between. CDR1 is SGHRS, CDR2 YFSETQ, per germline.

Many counts were recorded for this clonotype. The chain links TRBV28 to TRBJ2-7, with D possibly being TRBD2 (5 bases). The CDR3 covers 14 residues. Trimming took 2 bases from V and 5 from J, leaving 13 bases between them. Germline assignment: CDR1 MDHEN and CDR2 SYDVKM. The CDR3 sequence is CASSLPGNEDEQYF. CDR3 nucleotides: TGTGCCAGCAGTTTACCGGGGAATGAGGACGAGCAGTACTTC. The full variable domain, completed using reference TRBV28 and TRBJ2-7, is DVKVTQSSRYLVKRTGEKVFLECVQDMDHENMFWYRQDPGLGLRLIYFSYDVKMKEKGDIPEGYSVSREKKERFSLILESASTNQTSMYLCASSLPGNEDEQYFGPGTRLTVT.

The chain recombines TRBV4-2 with TRBJ2-7; D gene ambiguous. This CDR3 spans 14 amino acids. Germline V gene lookup returns CDR1 LGHNA and CDR2 YNFKEQ. The V and J ends lost 1 base and 0 bases respectively, with 7 bases between them. This chain's CDR3 is CASSQVGSSYEQYF. CDR3 in DNA: TGTGCCAGCAGCCAAGTAGGAAGCTCCTACGAGCAGTACTTC.

This clonotype was counted ten times or more. The chain combines TRBV6-1 with TRBJ2-4, with a weak D call TRBD1 (6 bases). CDR3 length: 14 amino acids. Germline assignment: CDR1 MNHNS and CDR2 SASEGT. Trimming pared 3 bases from V and 0 bases from J, leaving 6 bases between. In nucleotides, the CDR3 is TGTGCCAGCAGTGAGACAGGAGCCAAAAACATTCAGTACTTC. Its translation: CASSETGAKNIQYF.

This clonotype was counted ten times or more. The chain couples TRBV7-6 to TRBJ2-7, with D possibly TRBD1 on 6 matching bases. V was trimmed by 4 bases and J by 1 base, leaving 8 bases between them. The CDR3 spans 13 residues. In germline, CDR1 is SGHVS, CDR2 FNYEAQ. The CDR3 is CASSSTGSYEQYF. CDR3 bases: TGTGCCAGCAGCTCAACAGGGTCCTACGAGCAGTACTTC.

This clonotype was seen repeatedly, ten times or more. The rearrangement uses TRBV20-1 and TRBJ1-1; perhaps TRBD1 as D (5 bases). This CDR3 is built from 14 residues. Trimming left V 6 bases short and J 0 bases short, with 14 bases between. CDR1 DFQATT and CDR2 SNEGSKA come from the germline V gene (reference sequence). The CDR3 region has the DNA TGCAGTGCCGCAATCCCAGGGTTGAACACTGAAGCTTTCTTT. Translation: CSAAIPGLNTEAFF.

This clonotype was found many times. This chain uses TRBV11-2 with TRBJ2-7; D unresolved. This CDR3 contains 15 residues. V lost 3 bases and J lost 3, with 15 bases in between. Germline CDR1 reads SGHAT; CDR2 reads FQNNGV. CDR3 amino acids: CASSLQRGSFYEQYF. CDR3 coding DNA: TGTGCCAGCAGCTTGCAGCGCGGTTCTTTCTACGAGCAGTACTTC. The full variable domain, completed using reference TRBV11-2 and TRBJ2-7, is EAGVAQSPRYKIIEKRQSVAFWCNPISGHATLYWYQQILGQGPKLLIQFQNNGVVDDSQLPKDRFSAERLKGVDSTLKIQPAKLEDSAVYLCASSLQRGSFYEQYFGPGTRLTVT.

This clonotype was seen ten or more times. The genes are TRBV15 and TRBJ1-1; tentatively, D is TRBD1 (5 bases). The CDR3 has 14 amino acids. CDR1 is LNHNV, CDR2 YYDKDF, per germline (reference sequence). The ends were cut back, 8 bases at V and 1 base at J, with 14 bases in the middle. The DNA of the CDR3 is TGTGCCACCGACACGGGAGGGGAGAACACTGAAGCTTTCTTT. As protein: CATDTGGENTEAFF.